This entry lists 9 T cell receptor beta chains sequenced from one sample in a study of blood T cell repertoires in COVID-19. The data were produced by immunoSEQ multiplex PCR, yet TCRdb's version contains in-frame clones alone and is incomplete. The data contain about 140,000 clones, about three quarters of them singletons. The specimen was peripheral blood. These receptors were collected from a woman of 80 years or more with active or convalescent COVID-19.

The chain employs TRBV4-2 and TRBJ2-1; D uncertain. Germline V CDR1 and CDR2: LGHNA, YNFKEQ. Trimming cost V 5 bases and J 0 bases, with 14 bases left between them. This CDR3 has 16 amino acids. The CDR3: CASSTRLVRSYNEQFF. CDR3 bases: TGTGCCAGCAGCACCCGACTGGTCCGCTCCTACAATGAGCAGTTCTTC.

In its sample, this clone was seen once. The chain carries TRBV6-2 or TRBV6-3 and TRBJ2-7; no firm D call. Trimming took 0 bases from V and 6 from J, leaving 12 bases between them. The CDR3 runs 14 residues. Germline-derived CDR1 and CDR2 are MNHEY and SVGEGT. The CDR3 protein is CASSYSRIYAEQYF. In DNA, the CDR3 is TGTGCCAGCAGTTACTCTAGAATTTATGCCGAGCAGTACTTC.

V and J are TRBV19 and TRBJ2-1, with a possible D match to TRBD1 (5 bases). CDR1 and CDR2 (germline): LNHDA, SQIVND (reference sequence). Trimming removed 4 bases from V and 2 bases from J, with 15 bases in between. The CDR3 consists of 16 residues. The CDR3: CASSTGRQSPYNEQFF. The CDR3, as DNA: TGTGCCAGTAGTACCGGCCGACAGAGCCCCTACAATGAGCAGTTCTTC.

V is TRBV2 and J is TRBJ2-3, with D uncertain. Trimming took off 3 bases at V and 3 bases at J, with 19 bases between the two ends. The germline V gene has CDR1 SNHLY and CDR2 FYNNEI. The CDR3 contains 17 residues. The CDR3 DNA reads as TGTGCCAGCAGTGATGTGGCCTTTTCGGTCAGGACAGATACGCAGTATTTT. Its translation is CASSDVAFSVRTDTQYF.

The CDR3 sequence is CASDQGIRGNTIYF. The CDR3 DNA follows: TGTGCCAGCGACCAGGGTATCAGGGGAAACACCATATATTTT. The chain joins TRBV19 to TRBJ1-3; perhaps TRBD1 as D (5 bases). This CDR3 is built from 14 residues. Per germline, CDR1 LNHDA and CDR2 SQIVND (reference sequence). The V and J ends lost 9 bases and 4 bases respectively, with 16 bases between them.

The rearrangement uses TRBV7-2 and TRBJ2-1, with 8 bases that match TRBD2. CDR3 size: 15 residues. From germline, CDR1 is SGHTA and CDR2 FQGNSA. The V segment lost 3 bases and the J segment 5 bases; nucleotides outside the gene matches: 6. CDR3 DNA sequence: TGTGCCAGCAGCTTTTCGAGCGGGGGTAACAATGAGCAGTTCTTC. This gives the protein CASSFSSGGNNEQFF.

The CDR3 is CASSLRMGQVNTEAFF. CDR3 sequence (DNA): TGTGCCAGCAGCTTACGAATGGGACAGGTTAACACTGAAGCTTTCTTT. The V and J genes are TRBV7-8 and TRBJ1-1; 8 nucleotides match TRBD1. Germline V gene data show CDR1 as SGHVS and CDR2 as FQNEAQ. CDR3 length equals 16 residues. J lost 2 bases, V lost 2 bases, and 7 bases had no gene match.

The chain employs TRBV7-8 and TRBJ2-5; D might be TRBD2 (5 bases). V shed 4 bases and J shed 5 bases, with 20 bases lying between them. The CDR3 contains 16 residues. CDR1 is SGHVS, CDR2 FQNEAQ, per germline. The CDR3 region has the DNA TGTGCCAGCAGCTCATTCCGGACTCAGCGCACGGAGACCCAGTACTTC. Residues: CASSSFRTQRTETQYF.

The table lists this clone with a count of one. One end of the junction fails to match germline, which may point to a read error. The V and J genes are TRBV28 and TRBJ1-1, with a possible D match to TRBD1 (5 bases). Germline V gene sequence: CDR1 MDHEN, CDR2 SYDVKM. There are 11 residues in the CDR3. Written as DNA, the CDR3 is TGTGCCAGCAGTTTGTGGGGGGAAGCTTTTTTT. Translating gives CASSLWGEAFF.